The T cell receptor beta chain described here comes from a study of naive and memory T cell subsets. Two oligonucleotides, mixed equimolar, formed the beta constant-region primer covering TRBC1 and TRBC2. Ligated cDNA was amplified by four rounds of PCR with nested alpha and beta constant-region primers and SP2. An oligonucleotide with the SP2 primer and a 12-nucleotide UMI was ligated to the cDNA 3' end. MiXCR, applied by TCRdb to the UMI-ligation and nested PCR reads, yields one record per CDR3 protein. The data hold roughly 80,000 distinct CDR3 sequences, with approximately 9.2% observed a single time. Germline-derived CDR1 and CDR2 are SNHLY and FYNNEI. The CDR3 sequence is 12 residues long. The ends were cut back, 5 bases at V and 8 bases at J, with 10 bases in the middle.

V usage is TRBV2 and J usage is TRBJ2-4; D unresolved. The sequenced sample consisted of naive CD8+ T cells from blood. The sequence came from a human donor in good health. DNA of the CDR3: TGTGCCAGCAGTCACCCCGGGCACATTCAGTACTTC. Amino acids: CASSHPGHIQYF. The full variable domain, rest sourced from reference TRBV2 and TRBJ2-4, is EPEVTQTPSHQVTQMGQEVILRCVPISNHLYFYWYRQILGQKVEFLVSFYNNEISEKSEIFDDQFSVERPDGSNFTLKIRSTKLEDSAMYFCASSHPGHIQYFGAGTRLSVL.